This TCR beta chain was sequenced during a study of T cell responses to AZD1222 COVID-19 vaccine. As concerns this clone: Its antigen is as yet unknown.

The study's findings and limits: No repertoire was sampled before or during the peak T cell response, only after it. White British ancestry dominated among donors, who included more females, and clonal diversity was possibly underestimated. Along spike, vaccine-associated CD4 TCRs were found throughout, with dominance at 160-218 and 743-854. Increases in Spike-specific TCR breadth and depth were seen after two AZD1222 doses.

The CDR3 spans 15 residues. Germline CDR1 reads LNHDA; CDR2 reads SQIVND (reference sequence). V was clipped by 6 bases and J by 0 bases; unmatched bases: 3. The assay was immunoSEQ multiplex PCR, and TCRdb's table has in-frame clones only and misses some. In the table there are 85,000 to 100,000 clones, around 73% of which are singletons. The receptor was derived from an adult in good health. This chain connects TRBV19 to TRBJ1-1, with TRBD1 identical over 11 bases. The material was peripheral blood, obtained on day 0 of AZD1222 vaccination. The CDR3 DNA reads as TGTGCCAGTAGGGACAGGGGGCGAGTGAACACTGAAGCTTTCTTT. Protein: CASRDRGRVNTEAFF.